This T cell receptor (beta chain) was observed in a study of cytomegalovirus exposure and HLA in healthy donors. V was clipped by 1 base and J by 1 base, with 11 bases between them. This CDR3 has 15 residues. In germline, CDR1 is SQVTM, CDR2 ANQGSEA. Clones were sequenced by immunoSEQ multiplex PCR, and TCRdb holds only the in-frame ones, with some missing. The sample carries some 160,000 clones, around 90% recorded once. The chain couples TRBV29-1 to TRBJ2-4; weak D call: TRBD2 (6 bases). Sequenced material: PBMCs. This clonotype was obtained from a man aged 18 to 30 in good health and CMV-seronegative. The CDR3 here is CSVEGRRGAKNIQYF. DNA of the CDR3: TGCAGCGTTGAAGGTCGCCGGGGGGCCAAAAACATTCAGTACTTC.